This T cell receptor (beta chain) was sequenced for a study of cytomegalovirus exposure and HLA in healthy donors (dated by TCRdb to 2016 to 2017). In terms of the full investigation: An earlier analysis of approximately 640 of the donors reported more than 250 Gb of sequence data and around 120 million unique TCR beta sequences from some 180 million T cells. Approximately 310 gigabases of sequencing data and 78 million or so unique TCR sequences were included in an early release covering roughly 700 HLA-typed donors. Among the roughly 430 genotyped donors, about 85% belonged to the genetic ancestry cluster associated with self-reported Caucasian donors. The aim of the study was to test whether cataloging public T cell receptors could identify signatures of past pathogen exposure. The T cell repertoires of several hundred subjects were profiled by immunosequencing and related to cytomegalovirus serostatus. A separate validation cohort of about 110 different subjects was used in addition to the approximately 670-subject first cohort. To predict cytomegalovirus infection status, the study combined high-throughput TCR immunosequencing, statistical association of individual TCRs with disease status, and machine learning. A later analysis re-analyzed previously published TCR beta repertoires from 666 donors and added high-resolution HLA genotyping to study TCR occurrence patterns. Rather than drawing on any new phenotypic data, the later analysis identified candidate immune exposures from TCR beta sequences and the way those sequences occurred across donors. An earlier analysis of 587 of the donors used high-throughput TCR beta sequencing to judge whether each TCR beta V gene segment behaved as functional or pseudogenic. Donor age, sex, ethnicity and CMV serostatus were collected together with the repertoire data. Genome-wide SNP genotypes for about 65% of the roughly 670 donors were used in a later genetic analysis, which treated that subset as a discovery cohort. Every discovery cohort repertoire had been produced on one sequencing platform. HLA typing covered class I and class II loci at four-digit resolution. Typing coverage varied by locus: about 620-640 donors for A, B, C, DRB1 and DQB1; roughly 560 for DQA1; over 600 for DPA1; approximately 490 for DPB1. Roughly 5 DR-DQ haplotypes were treated as single units for association and clustering because of strong linkage in the cohort. Across 300 to 400 genotyped donors of the cohort, an average of about 220,000 unique TCR beta nucleotide sequences per donor were sequenced, and roughly a sixth of those sequences were non-productive.

The library was obtained by the immunoSEQ multiplex PCR assay. A mixture of 60 forward primers for TCR Vbeta segments and 13 reverse primers for TCR Jbeta segments was used in the multiplex PCR. A multiplex PCR assay on genomic DNA amplified the CDR3 region of rearranged TCR beta genes. The amplified TCR beta libraries were sequenced on the Illumina HiSeq System as 87-base-pair reads. For the original study's pipeline: In a later analysis, tens of millions of unique TCR beta chains were counted across the 500 to 850 repertoires, and roughly 10 million of these chains were shared by at least two donors. Raw reads were error-corrected and collapsed into unique sequences by a nearest-neighbor algorithm in which closely related sequences were merged to remove PCR and sequencing errors. Alignment of CDR3 sequences to IMGT reference sequences was used to assign V, D and J gene segments. For a sequence to be retained, a match of at least six nucleotides to both a V gene segment and a J gene segment was required. Rearrangements were classified as productive when the CDR3 lacked stop codons and remained in frame with V and J, and all other rearrangements were classified as non-productive. Following IMGT convention, CDR3 was defined as the stretch from the second conserved V-encoded cysteine up to the conserved J-encoded phenylalanine. The earlier analysis of some 600 of the donors excluded sequences that lacked an unambiguous match to a single V gene segment. In an earlier analysis of several hundred of the donors, V segments were called functional above 56.7% productive rearrangements and were called segregating when the between-donor standard deviation exceeded 5%. A statistical classification framework was built to diagnose cytomegalovirus status from the catalog of TCR beta chain sequences. V and J gene assignment, in a later analysis, came from comparing TCR nucleotide sequences with IMGT/GENE-DB human TR gene sequences. In a later analysis, CDR3 sequences and most-parsimonious VDJ recombination scenarios were assigned using the TCRdist pipeline. A later analysis defined each TCR beta chain by its CDR3 amino acid sequence plus V-gene family, and excluded reads lacking a unique V-gene family. A later analysis removed over 500 highly shared, low-generation-probability nucleotide sequences to deal with suspected cross-contamination and a sequencing artifact. A later analysis calculated a clonal expansion index for each public chain from normalized within-repertoire ranks of inferred template counts. A later analysis computed generation probabilities with a VDJ recombination model fitted to out-of-frame rearrangements, and checked the results against IGoR. In a later analysis, hypergeometric tests were used to score TCR-TCR, TCR-HLA and TCR-CMV co-occurrence, with a repertoire-size bias correction applied to TCR pairs. In a later analysis, false discovery rates were estimated by permuting HLA or CMV assignments 20 times. A later analysis grouped co-occurring TCRs with DBSCAN, adding TCRdist sequence similarity when clustering within HLA-allele-positive subsets. Repertoires with fewer than 30,000 or more than 120,000 public chains were left out of co-occurrence clustering, as were a handful of repertoires with anomalous nucleotide sharing. TCRdb holds this immuneACCESS table with in-frame rearrangements only. Some clones are missing; in checked studies, unresolved V genes explain under half, and the rest has no known cause. V, J and clone size were drawn from that table, and D and trimming were deduced from the DNA. The sample table records 150,000 to 200,000 clones; 60% to 80% of these occur just once. The ten largest clones capture 1.1% to 1.5% of the sample.

On this clone: Its target antigen remains unknown. Base qualities are not at hand, and no much larger clone is one base apart.

Broader findings and caveats from the paper: Because counts were too low, about 18 rarely observed V segments, including chromosome 9 orphons, were left out of the earlier analysis of about 620 of the donors. Some IMGT-functional V segments, including TRBV6-2 and TRBV6-3, could not be told apart with the 87-base-pair reads, so those segments were excluded. A total of roughly 160 TCR beta chains were listed by the study as associated with cytomegalovirus. For the cohort, immune exposure information was limited to CMV serostatus. Correlated functional status among segregating V segments might be attributable to linkage disequilibrium, but an unknown experimental factor could not be ruled out. Only TCR beta chains were sequenced in this cohort, and the absence of alpha or paired-chain data limited detectable features. A further reported finding was that TCR beta sequences accurately predicted the HLA-A and HLA-B alleles for most subjects in the first cohort. In a later genetic analysis, fewer N-insertions in productive TCRs were reported among donors in an Asian-associated ancestry cluster than the roughly 700-donor mean. Sequencing depth was assumed to be roughly uniform across donors in the presence/absence analyses, though that assumption may not hold. Specific HLA alleles were associated with around 18,000 TCR beta sequences at a false discovery rate of 0.05 in a later analysis. In a later analysis, TCR association rates were found to vary across HLA loci, with the most associated TCRs seen for DRB1 alleles and the fewest for HLA-C alleles. In a later analysis, most CMV-associated TCR beta chains were found to appear HLA-restricted, with HLA associations seemingly driven largely by CMV exposure. According to a later analysis, parvovirus B19, influenza, CMV and Epstein-Barr virus appeared linked to several top co-occurrence clusters. The authors suggested that the approach could potentially be generalized to other disease states and immunological phenotypes. V-gene and J-gene trimming of TCR beta chains was associated with a missense DCLRE1C variant in a later genetic analysis, and the association was replicated in an independent cohort. In a later analysis, HLA-associated TCR beta chains showed more clonal expansion and lower generation probabilities than non-associated chains that were equally common. A few of the identified cytomegalovirus-associated TCR beta chains were confirmed in vitro to be specific for cytomegalovirus antigens. In both the original and validation cohorts, the classifier was reported to diagnose cytomegalovirus status with high specificity and sensitivity. HLA typing was unavailable for some donors at each locus, so association tests used only the typed subset. Across donors, most TCR sequences were observed very rarely, whereas some public TCRs were present in many individuals. A cluster of highly shared sequence variants was judged likely to be a technical artifact of the sequencing pipeline. Broadly in line with IMGT annotations, most TCR beta V segments showed up in productive rearrangements about 90% or about 30% of the time in an earlier analysis of several hundred of the donors. When HLA alleles, especially DR and DQ, strongly co-occurred, attributing TCR associations to individual alleles was difficult.

The CDR3 spans 13 residues, from the cysteine through the phenylalanine. Just the 39-base CDR3 DNA is kept, in frame starting at base 1. The junction shows trimming of 0 bases on V and 4 bases on J, and the gene matches do not reach 0 bases of it. The germline V gene encodes CDR1 SGHNT and CDR2 YYREEE (reference sequence). The cohort comprised fewer than 750 healthy bone marrow donors. At the time of sampling, every cohort member was nominally healthy, though immune exposures that went unrecorded were likely present. The donor was CMV seronegative and was included in the group of several hundred seronegative cohort members. A peripheral blood sample was collected from each donor, and TCR beta sequencing was performed on peripheral blood mononuclear cells. The Qiagen DNeasy Blood Extraction Kit was used to extract genomic DNA from the blood cell samples.

This receptor was obtained from a woman in her 30s in good health and CMV-seronegative. Sample: PBMCs. The chain joins TRBV5-4 to TRBJ2-5; 7 central nucleotides agree with TRBD1. CDR3 sequence: CASSLDRGETQYF. The bases are TGTGCCAGCAGCTTGGACAGGGGAGAGACCCAGTACTTC.